The text below deals with one TCR beta chain. Original processing methods: Reference gene primer amplification gave nucleated cell count estimates. Some clones are missing from TCRdb's copy, which holds only in-frame ones; the method was immunoSEQ multiplex PCR. V and J calls and clone size are copied from that table; D and trimming were computed from the DNA. The top ten clones hold around 1.5% of a sample with 250,000 to 350,000 clones, roughly 88% of them seen once. The entry originates in a study of blood T cell repertoires in COVID-19. Study at large: T cells, B-cell-depleted T cells, or PBMCs provided the cDNA or gDNA that served as material.

This clonotype was sampled from a woman between 45 and 65 years old with acute or convalescent COVID-19. The source material was peripheral blood.

Here the CDR3 reads CASSWDRGYGYTF. In nucleotides, the CDR3 is TGTGCCAGCAGCTGGGACAGGGGCTATGGCTACACCTTC. This chain uses TRBV7-2 with TRBJ1-2, with 10 bases matching TRBD1. Per the germline V gene, CDR1 is SGHTA and CDR2 is FQGNSA. Losses at the gene ends were 4 bases for V and 4 bases for J; bases not matched to a gene: 0. CDR3 length: 13 residues.